This TCR beta chain was recovered during a study of yellow fever vaccine responses in identical twins (dated by TCRdb to 2016 to 2019). Some background on the complete study: Focusing on identical twins, the study followed the T cell clones that responded to the vaccine, and did so with precision. Results and caveats for the whole study, not just this receptor: The T cell response to vaccination in identical twins was reported by the authors to appear partly convergent and partly personalized.

V gives up 11 bases and J gives up 2 bases, and the segment between their germline ends measures 18 bases. The CDR3 runs 14 amino acids, cysteine and phenylalanine included. Of all the DNA, just the CDR3 is kept, 42 bases in frame from base 1. The germline V gene supplies CDR1 ENHRY and CDR2 SYGVKD. This clonotype was observed a few times. No antigen is known for it. Base qualities are not at hand, and no much larger clone is one base apart. Library preparation employed RT-PCR. The listed sequencing device is Illumina HiSeq 2500. In-frame beta chains were kept once TCRdb had trimmed the public reads at Q25 with fastp and called clones with MiXCR. Duplicate CDR3 protein sequences are folded into a single record with the most common DNA and genes. The sample table lists 17,000 or so distinct CDR3 sequences, around three quarters of them with a count of one. About 2.4% of the sample lies in the top ten.

This chain joins TRBV10-3 to TRBJ1-1; TRBD1 is a possible D gene, resting on 6 matching bases. The receptor was derived from a woman aged 18-29 years who received the yellow fever vaccine. Donor details come from another sample of the same person, matched by shared clones. This sample comprised T cells from blood (PBMCs), unsorted or a sorted subset (not recorded which), obtained before or after yellow fever vaccination (not recorded which). The nucleotide sequence reads as follows: TGTGCCGCCGGGTCTCCGGGACAAAACACTGAAGCTTTCTTT. Translated, it reads CAAGSPGQNTEAFF.